Each of the 27 T cell receptor beta chains below was sequenced from the same sample in a study of blood T cell repertoires in COVID-19. Profiling relied on immunoSEQ multiplex PCR, and the TCRdb table lists in-frame clones only, not all of them. The repertoire holds over 250,000 clones, with approximately 91% as singletons. The sample taken for sequencing was peripheral blood. The source is a man aged 45-60 years with acute or convalescent COVID-19.

The chain links TRBV10-2 to TRBJ2-7; no reliable D call. The CDR3 consists of 14 residues. V gave up 11 bases and J gave up 1 base, with 18 bases separating them. Germline assignment: CDR1 WSHSY and CDR2 SAAADI. The CDR3 DNA is TGCGCCTCTAAACGAGAACTTCCTTCCTACGAGCAGTACTTC. Its protein is CASKRELPSYEQYF.

The J gene is TRBJ2-5, the V gene TRBV19, with D possibly matching TRBD1 (5 bases). The germline CDR1 and CDR2 sequences are LNHDA and SQIVND (reference sequence). There are 16 residues in the CDR3. Between the trimmed V and J ends, which lost 0 bases and 6 bases, there was a span of 17 bases. The CDR3 sequence: CASSIDLVHPGKTQYF. In nucleotides, the CDR3 is TGTGCCAGTAGTATAGATCTTGTGCACCCAGGGAAGACCCAGTACTTC.

In DNA form, the CDR3 reads TGTGCCAGCAGCCCGACAGGGGGCATGAAACTGTTTTTT. It encodes CASSPTGGMKLFF. The J gene is TRBJ1-4, the V gene TRBV12-3 or TRBV12-4, with TRBD1 identical over 10 bases. V shed 6 bases, J shed 11 bases, and the junction held 6 bases outside the gene matches. This CDR3 contains 13 residues.

J is TRBJ1-6 and V is TRBV9; 7 nucleotides line up with TRBD1. The ends lost 3 bases at V and 14 bases at J; junction bases unmatched: 14. The germline gives CDR1 SGDLS, CDR2 YYNGEE. This CDR3 region has 15 residues. The CDR3 sequence is CASSAGGDRAGTLHF. CDR3 in DNA: TGTGCCAGCAGCGCCGGGGGGGACAGAGCAGGCACCCTCCACTTT.

The J gene is TRBJ2-7, the V gene TRBV18; D not certain. V was cut by 10 bases and J by 1 base, with 14 bases left in between. From germline, CDR1 is KGHSH and CDR2 LQKENI. The CDR3 length is 13 residues. The CDR3 DNA follows: TGTGCCACCACGGAACAGTCATCCTACGAGCAGTACTTC. Translating gives CATTEQSSYEQYF.

The chain employs TRBV7-8 and TRBJ1-1, with 7 bases fitting TRBD1. CDR1 and CDR2 (germline): SGHVS, FQNEAQ. This CDR3 is built from 14 residues. J gave up 0 bases and V 4 bases, and 2 bases lay outside the gene matches. DNA for the CDR3: TGTGCCAGCAGCTCCGGGACAGTGAACACTGAAGCTTTCTTT. Translating gives CASSSGTVNTEAFF.

The rearrangement uses TRBV18 and TRBJ1-4; D might be TRBD1 (5 bases). Trimming removed 4 bases at V and 3 bases at J, with 9 bases between. This CDR3 has 14 residues. The V gene's germline CDR1 is KGHSH and CDR2 LQKENI. CDR3 bases: TGTGCCAGCTCACTTCAACAGGCTAATGAAAAACTGTTTTTT. Translated: CASSLQQANEKLFF.

The chain uses TRBV7-9 and TRBJ2-2; tentatively, D is TRBD2 (5 bases). This CDR3 region has 16 residues. V was trimmed by 0 bases and J by 4 bases, leaving 12 bases between them. Germline CDR1 reads SEHNR; CDR2 reads FQNEAQ (reference sequence). CDR3 protein: CASSLAGSGGTGELFF. The CDR3 DNA follows: TGTGCCAGCAGCTTAGCGGGCAGTGGAGGCACCGGGGAGCTGTTTTTT.

This chain links TRBV10-3 with TRBJ1-2; D may be TRBD1 (5 bases). Germline V gene data show CDR1 as ENHRY and CDR2 as SYGVKD. V dropped 4 bases and J dropped 0 bases, with 9 bases sitting between them. The CDR3 extends over 14 amino acids. The CDR3 region has the DNA TGTGCCATCAGTGTAGGGGCCGCTAACTATGGCTACACCTTC. It specifies CAISVGAANYGYTF.

The rearrangement joins TRBV5-4 to TRBJ2-7, with D perhaps TRBD2 (6 bases). This CDR3 region has 14 residues. V was trimmed by 6 bases and J by 2 bases, leaving 15 bases between them. Germline CDR1 SGHNT, CDR2 YYREEE (reference sequence). The CDR3 DNA reads TGTGCCAGCAAAGTCCGGGACTCGACCTACGAGCAGTACTTC. Its translation is CASKVRDSTYEQYF. Full variable domain (outside the CDR3, taken from reference TRBV5-4 and TRBJ2-7): ETGVTQSPTHLIKTRGQQVTLRCSSQSGHNTVSWYQQALGQGPQFIFQYYREEENGRGNFPPRFSGLQFPNYSSELNVNALELDDSALYLCASKVRDSTYEQYFGPGTRLTVT.

The chain carries TRBV5-1 and TRBJ2-7, with D maybe TRBD1 (6 bases). The germline V gene has CDR1 SGHRS and CDR2 YFSETQ. The CDR3 totals 14 residues. V was shortened by 5 bases and J by 3 bases, with 15 bases between the two germline ends. CDR3 bases: TGCGCCAGCAGTCGGGACAAAGACTTCTACGAGCAGTACTTC. This encodes CASSRDKDFYEQYF.

A single count supports this clone. For the CDR3, the DNA is TGCAGCGTAACATTACAGGGGAGGGAGACCCAGTACTTC. This sequence encodes CSVTLQGRETQYF. The chain joins TRBV29-1 to TRBJ2-5; TRBD1 might be the D (7 bases). V lost 6 bases and J lost 5, with 16 bases in between. Germline CDR1 and CDR2: SQVTM and ANQGSEA. The CDR3 has 13 amino acids.

The chain links TRBV5-1 to TRBJ2-3; 8 positions match TRBD1. The length of the CDR3 is 17 residues. The V gene end was trimmed by 3 bases and the J gene end by 4 bases; junction bases not matched to a gene: 13. Germline CDR1 and CDR2: SGHRS and YFSETQ. CDR3 in amino acids: CASSSGPPGGIADTQYF. The CDR3 DNA sequence: TGCGCCAGCAGCTCAGGGCCACCAGGGGGCATCGCAGATACGCAGTATTTT.

The rearrangement links TRBV5-1 to TRBJ2-5; D is perhaps TRBD1 (6 bases). Trimming cost V 2 bases and J 3 bases, with 11 bases left between them. Germline CDR1 is SGHRS and CDR2 is YFSETQ. The CDR3 sequence is 14 residues long. The CDR3 spells CASSLQGMEETQYF. CDR3 coding DNA: TGCGCCAGCAGCTTACAGGGTATGGAAGAGACCCAGTACTTC. The entire variable domain, with the rest obtained from reference TRBV5-1 and TRBJ2-5, is as follows: KAGVTQTPRYLIKTRGQQVTLSCSPISGHRSVSWYQQTPGQGLQFLFEYFSETQRNKGNFPGRFSGRQFSNSRSEMNVSTLELGDSALYLCASSLQGMEETQYFGPGTRLLVL.

This clone appeared a single time. The V call is TRBV3-1 (or the pseudogene TRBV3-2), the J call TRBJ2-7; TRBD2 aligns across 12 bases. Per germline, CDR1 LGHDT and CDR2 YNNKEL (reference sequence). Trimming took 0 bases from V and 0 from J; bases not matched to a gene: 21. The CDR3 totals 23 residues. DNA for the CDR3: TGTGCCAGCAGCCAAGATGGCGAGGGGCGCTTCCCCTGGACTAGCGGGACCTCCTACGAGCAGTACTTC. Translation: CASSQDGEGRFPWTSGTSYEQYF.

The chain is built from TRBV10-3 and TRBJ1-2, with D perhaps matching TRBD1 (6 bases). Deletions cut 0 bases from V and 0 bases from J, with 14 bases between. The CDR3 length is 17 residues. Germline CDR1 is ENHRY and CDR2 is SYGVKD. DNA for the CDR3: TGTGCCATCAGTGAGTCGGGGGCTATGATAGCTAACTATGGCTACACCTTC. Protein: CAISESGAMIANYGYTF.

The chain carries TRBV5-1 and TRBJ2-1; 10 bases fit TRBD1. Germline loops: CDR1 SGHRS, CDR2 YFSETQ. Trimming at V came to 5 bases and at J to 8 bases, leaving 7 bases not matched to a gene. The CDR3 has 14 residues. CDR3 in amino acids: CASSPGTGVHEQFF. In nucleotides, the CDR3 is TGCGCCAGCAGTCCCGGGACAGGGGTACATGAGCAGTTCTTC.

Only one count was recorded for this clone. Different DNA sequences within this sample yield the same CDR3. The V call is TRBV11-2, the J call TRBJ2-7; 7 positions match TRBD1. J lost 3 bases, V lost 3 bases, and 2 bases had no gene match. Germline values: CDR1 SGHAT, CDR2 FQNNGV. This CDR3 comprises 13 residues. The CDR3 sequence: CASSLGQIYEQYF. The CDR3 nucleotides are TGTGCCAGCAGCTTGGGACAGATCTACGAGCAGTACTTC.

The chain links TRBV10-2 to TRBJ1-5; 7 bases are a match to TRBD1. The trim removed 3 bases at V and 0 bases at J, leaving 2 bases unmatched. The CDR3 covers 15 residues. Germline CDR1 WSHSY, CDR2 SAAADI. CDR3 amino acids: CASSEQGYSNQPQHF. The CDR3 nucleotides are TGCGCCAGCAGTGAACAGGGGTATAGCAATCAGCCCCAGCATTTT.

In DNA form, the CDR3 reads TGTGCCAGCACCACTAGGGGACAGGGGGCAACCTACGAGCAGTACTTC. This sequence encodes CASTTRGQGATYEQYF. This chain joins TRBV6-6 and TRBJ2-7; 12 nucleotides match TRBD1. Trimming at V came to 7 bases and at J to 2 bases, leaving 9 bases not matched to a gene. This CDR3 is 16 amino acids long. Germline-derived CDR1 and CDR2 are MNHNY and SVGAGI (reference sequence).

The CDR3 DNA is TGTGCCAGTAGTATTGCGGGACAGGGCTCCTATGGCTACACCTTC. Translating it yields CASSIAGQGSYGYTF. The chain uses TRBV19 and TRBJ1-2, with 9 bases matching TRBD1. Germline CDR1 reads LNHDA; CDR2 reads SQIVND (reference sequence). The CDR3 is made up of 15 amino acids. V dropped 3 bases and J dropped 4; count of bases not matched to a gene: 6.

This chain links TRBV5-4 with TRBJ2-3; D perhaps matches TRBD1 (5 bases). From germline, CDR1 is SGHNT and CDR2 YYREEE (reference sequence). V lost 1 base and J 2 bases, leaving 11 bases between the germline ends. The CDR3 has 15 amino acids. The CDR3 region has the DNA TGTGCCAGCAGCTTGTCGGCAGGGATCACAGATACGCAGTATTTT. Translating gives CASSLSAGITDTQYF. The variable domain in full, completed from reference TRBV5-4 and TRBJ2-3, reads ETGVTQSPTHLIKTRGQQVTLRCSSQSGHNTVSWYQQALGQGPQFIFQYYREEENGRGNFPPRFSGLQFPNYSSELNVNALELDDSALYLCASSLSAGITDTQYFGPGTRLTVL.

About this clone itself: Other DNA sequences in the sample encode the same CDR3. The rearrangement uses TRBV27 and TRBJ2-1; TRBD2 matches at 11 bases. The length of the CDR3 is 15 residues. Looked up from germline, CDR1 is MNHEY and CDR2 is SMNVEV (reference sequence). J lost 6 bases, V lost 5 bases, and 6 bases had no gene match. CDR3 bases: TGTGCCAGCAGTCCAGGGACTAGCGGAGGCAATGAGCAGTTCTTC. Translated: CASSPGTSGGNEQFF.

V is TRBV14 and J is TRBJ2-2; possibly TRBD1 for D (6 bases). Germline loops: CDR1 SGHDN, CDR2 FVKESK. Trimming cost V 4 bases and J 4 bases, with 19 bases left between them. The CDR3 contains 17 residues. The CDR3, as DNA: TGTGCCAGCAGCCCGACAGGACGCACGGGCGGCACCGGGGAGCTGTTTTTT. Translating it yields CASSPTGRTGGTGELFF.

This chain joins TRBV30 and TRBJ2-2; 7 nucleotides match TRBD2. J was trimmed by 0 bases and V by 3 bases; bases with no gene match: 4. Germline CDR1 reads GTSNPN; CDR2 reads SVGIG (reference sequence). The CDR3 sequence is 15 residues long. CDR3 sequence reads: CAWRLGGTNTGELFF. In nucleotides, the CDR3 is TGTGCCTGGAGGTTGGGGGGGACGAACACCGGGGAGCTGTTTTTT.

V is TRBV2 and J is TRBJ1-2; D is perhaps TRBD1 (6 bases). The CDR3 sequence is 13 residues long. The germline V and J ends were trimmed by 5 bases and 0 bases, with 7 bases remaining between them. The germline gives CDR1 SNHLY, CDR2 FYNNEI. The CDR3 loop is CASSWDTNYGYTF. CDR3 bases: TGTGCCAGCAGTTGGGACACTAACTATGGCTACACCTTC.

V gene TRBV18 combines with J gene TRBJ1-5; TRBD1 agrees at 9 bases. Per the germline V gene, CDR1 is KGHSH and CDR2 is LQKENI. The CDR3 is 18 amino acids. V lost 3 bases, J lost 0 bases, and 9 bases stayed unmatched. The CDR3 DNA reads as TGTGCCAGCTCACCGACCTCAACAGGGGGCCTTAGCAATCAGCCCCAGCATTTT. Protein product: CASSPTSTGGLSNQPQHF.